This T cell receptor beta chain is drawn from a study of blood T cell repertoires in COVID-19. Study summary: COVID-19 samples collected from the United States, Italy and Spain covered acute and convalescent phases.

Residents of 24 US areas, aged about 18 to 89 years, made up the participants. Assignment of participants to cohorts was predicated upon participant-reported clinical history. TCRdb keeps only in-frame clones here, not all; method: immunoSEQ multiplex PCR. The sample holds around 300,000 clones, roughly nine tenths seen once. Germline V gene data show CDR1 as SGHVS and CDR2 as FQNEAQ. This CDR3 region has 17 residues. V dropped 4 bases and J dropped 1 base, with 14 bases sitting between them. The rearrangement joins TRBV7-8 to TRBJ2-6; D uncertain. This clonotype was sampled from a woman under 30 who had recovered from COVID-19. Sequences were obtained from PBMCs or T cells enriched from blood (not recorded which). CDR3 DNA sequence: TGTGCCAGCAGCTACCTATCCCCCGAATCTGGGGCCAACGTCCTGACTTTC. It is translated as CASSYLSPESGANVLTF. Full variable domain (remainder filled in from reference TRBV7-8 and TRBJ2-6): GAGVSQSPRYKVAKRGQDVALRCDPISGHVSLFWYQQALGQGPEFLTYFQNEAQLDKSGLPSDRFFAERPEGSVSTLKIQRTQQEDSAVYLCASSYLSPESGANVLTFGAGSRLTVL.